These 18 T cell receptor beta chains came from one sample sequenced in a study of blood T cell repertoires in COVID-19. The assay was immunoSEQ multiplex PCR, and TCRdb's table has in-frame clones only and misses some. The sample has 250,000 to 350,000 clones, around 87% seen once; the top ten hold 6.5% to 9.5%. Sequences were obtained from peripheral blood. The receptor source for this set is a woman aged 45-65 years who had recovered from COVID-19.

J is TRBJ2-7 and V is TRBV28; TRBD2 matches 8 bases. V lost 2 bases and J lost 3; bases outside the gene matches: 6. This CDR3 contains 15 residues. CDR1 MDHEN and CDR2 SYDVKM come from the germline V gene. The DNA for the CDR3 is TGTGCCAGCAGTTTAATTGGGGCGGGAGGCTACGAGCAGTACTTC. This gives the protein CASSLIGAGGYEQYF.

The CDR3 protein is CASSRDWNYGYTF. CDR3 nucleotide sequence: TGTGCCAGCAGTAGAGACTGGAACTATGGCTACACCTTC. The chain joins TRBV2 to TRBJ1-2; D call uncertain. Trimming removed 5 bases from V and 2 bases from J, with 9 bases in between. From germline, CDR1 is SNHLY and CDR2 FYNNEI. The CDR3 runs to 13 residues.

Written as DNA, the CDR3 is TGCGCCAGCAGTCCCGGGACAGGGAGGTCGGCACCCCTCCACTTT. Its protein is CASSPGTGRSAPLHF. This rearrangement joins TRBV10-1 to TRBJ1-6, with 9 bases that match TRBD1. This CDR3 comprises 15 residues. Germline CDR1 WNHNN, CDR2 SYGVQD (reference sequence). Unmatched junction bases numbered 10, after V lost 5 bases and J lost 11 bases.

The sample holds one count of this clone. This rearrangement joins TRBV11-2 to TRBJ2-7; 7 positions agree with TRBD2. The J segment lost 2 bases and the V segment lost 1 base, leaving 5 bases of the junction unmatched. The CDR3 contains 15 residues. Germline lookup yields CDR1 SGHAT and CDR2 FQNNGV. The CDR3 protein is CASSLAAGDTYEQYF. The CDR3 nucleotides are TGTGCCAGCAGCTTAGCGGCGGGAGACACCTACGAGCAGTACTTC.

CDR3 loop: CASTGRRYGYTF. The CDR3 DNA reads as TGTGCCAGTACAGGGCGGAGGTATGGCTACACCTTC. The chain employs TRBV30 and TRBJ1-2, with a possible D match to TRBD1 (6 bases). The length of the CDR3 is 12 residues. Trimming shortened V by 8 bases and J by 5 bases, and 15 bases separated the two germline ends. Germline loops: CDR1 GTSNPN, CDR2 SVGIG (reference sequence).

The rearrangement joins TRBV4-3 to TRBJ2-7; D perhaps matches TRBD1 (5 bases). The CDR3 consists of 15 residues. Trimming stripped 4 bases from V and 2 bases from J, with 15 bases between. Germline loops: CDR1 LGHNA, CDR2 YSLEER. The CDR3 loop is CASSPGAGNPYEQYF. CDR3 bases: TGCGCCAGCAGCCCTGGGGCAGGGAACCCCTACGAGCAGTACTTC.

The rearrangement joins TRBV5-1 to TRBJ2-5; 8 bases agree with TRBD2. With V trimmed by 0 bases and J by 1 base, 2 bases remained unmatched. Germline V gene data show CDR1 as SGHRS and CDR2 as YFSETQ. CDR3 length: 15 residues. The CDR3 here is CASSLGGGFQETQYF. The CDR3 region has the DNA TGCGCCAGCAGCTTGGGCGGGGGGTTCCAAGAGACCCAGTACTTC.

The rearrangement uses TRBV10-3 and TRBJ1-2; D perhaps matches TRBD1 (5 bases). The CDR3 is made up of 15 amino acids. Germline CDR1 reads ENHRY; CDR2 reads SYGVKD. The ends were cut back, 0 bases at V and 6 bases at J, with 14 bases in the middle. The CDR3 region is CAISESETPGDGYTF. DNA for the CDR3: TGTGCCATCAGTGAGTCTGAGACACCGGGGGATGGCTACACCTTC.

Remarks on this clone: Germline is not matched at one junction end, which may reflect a read error. This chain joins TRBV7-2 and TRBJ1-1; D unresolved. Looked up from germline, CDR1 is SGHTA and CDR2 is FQGNSA. CDR3 length: 13 amino acids. CDR3: CASSLDPFGGAVF. The CDR3 coding sequence is TGTGCCAGCAGCTTAGACCCCTTCGGAGGCGCGGTCTTT.

CDR3 in amino acids: CASSRGAESPLHF. The CDR3 region has the DNA TGTGCCAGCAGCCGGGGGGCCGAGTCACCCCTCCACTTT. This chain uses TRBV2 with TRBJ1-6; perhaps TRBD1 as D (6 bases). The V gene lost 6 bases and the J gene lost 10 bases, with 13 bases spanning the gap. The CDR3 covers 13 residues. The germline gives CDR1 SNHLY, CDR2 FYNNEI.

The chain uses TRBV29-1 and TRBJ2-2; TRBD2 might be the D (5 bases). The CDR3 is 12 residues long. Germline V gene lookup returns CDR1 SQVTM and CDR2 ANQGSEA. V was pared by 4 bases and J by 6 bases, with 9 bases between. CDR3 bases: TGCAGCGTTGTGGTTAGCGCCGGGGAGCTGTTTTTT. Its protein product is CSVVVSAGELFF.

The chain is built from TRBV5-6 and TRBJ1-4; D remains ambiguous. Trimming removed 6 bases from V and 3 bases from J, with 12 bases in between. The CDR3 is 14 residues long. The germline V gene has CDR1 SGHDT and CDR2 YYEEEE. CDR3 amino acids: CASTWSGANEKLFF. CDR3 coding DNA: TGTGCCAGCACCTGGAGCGGGGCTAATGAAAAACTGTTTTTT.

V and J are TRBV27 and TRBJ1-4; no clear D. CDR1 and CDR2 from the germline V gene are MNHEY and SMNVEV (reference sequence). The V gene lost 8 bases and the J gene lost 4 bases, with 14 bases spanning the gap. The CDR3 is made up of 14 amino acids. The CDR3 coding sequence is TGTGCCAGCGGTGCCGCAGGCTTTAATGAAAAACTGTTTTTT. This gives the protein CASGAAGFNEKLFF.

This clone has just one count. This sample includes further DNA sequences coding for the same CDR3. The chain is built from TRBV19 and TRBJ1-5; D might be TRBD1 (6 bases). This CDR3 comprises 15 residues. CDR1 is LNHDA and CDR2 is SQIVND in the germline V gene (reference sequence). With 1 base removed from V and 4 bases from J, the gap between germline ends came to 11 bases. The CDR3 sequence is CASSIGGGGNQPQHF. CDR3 bases: TGTGCCAGTAGTATAGGTGGGGGCGGTAATCAGCCCCAGCATTTT.

V gene TRBV15 combines with J gene TRBJ2-1; a weak D match, TRBD1 (5 bases). The CDR3 contains 14 residues. CDR1 is LNHNV and CDR2 is YYDKDF in the germline V gene (reference sequence). The V gene lost 5 bases and the J gene lost 9 bases, with 17 bases spanning the gap. The CDR3 spells CATSEDIGQSEQFF. The DNA of the CDR3 is TGTGCCACCAGCGAAGACATCGGACAAAGTGAGCAGTTCTTC. Filled out from reference TRBV15 and TRBJ2-1, the complete variable domain reads DAMVIQNPRYQVTQFGKPVTLSCSQTLNHNVMYWYQQKSSQAPKLLFHYYDKDFNNEADTPDNFQSRRPNTSFCFLDIRSPGLGDTAMYLCATSEDIGQSEQFFGPGTRLTVL.

This clone was found once. Other DNA sequences within the sample encode an identical CDR3. The chain joins TRBV19 to TRBJ1-5; D call uncertain. From germline, CDR1 is LNHDA and CDR2 SQIVND (reference sequence). The CDR3 is made up of 12 amino acids. The ends were cut back, 3 bases at V and 5 bases at J, with 5 bases in the middle. CDR3 coding DNA: TGTGCCAGTAGTATTCTATATCAGCCCCAGCATTTT. It codes for CASSILYQPQHF. The full variable domain, its missing parts supplied by reference TRBV19 and TRBJ1-5, is DGGITQSPKYLFRKEGQNVTLSCEQNLNHDAMYWYRQDPGQGLRLIYYSQIVNDFQKGDIAEGYSVSREKKESFPLTVTSAQKNPTAFYLCASSILYQPQHFGDGTRLSIL.

The chain carries TRBV2 and TRBJ1-6; D is undetermined. V was trimmed by 10 bases and J by 9 bases, leaving 16 bases between them. Germline V gene sequence: CDR1 SNHLY, CDR2 FYNNEI. The CDR3 covers 13 residues. The DNA for the CDR3 is TGTGCCACAAGCCCCCAAGTTGGTTCACCCCTCCACTTT. It encodes CATSPQVGSPLHF.

This clone was recorded a few times. The chain has TRBV30 and TRBJ2-2; the match to TRBD1 covers 9 bases. The CDR3 covers 14 residues. V shed 3 bases and J 5 bases; nucleotides not matched to a gene: 4. Per germline, CDR1 GTSNPN and CDR2 SVGIG (reference sequence). CDR3 DNA: TGTGCCTGGAGGGAACAGGGGGCGACCGGGGAGCTGTTTTTT. Its translation: CAWREQGATGELFF. The complete variable domain, with remaining parts taken from reference TRBV30 and TRBJ2-2, reads SQTIHQWPATLVQPVGSPLSLECTVEGTSNPNLYWYRQAAGRGLQLLFYSVGIGQISSEVPQNLSASRPQDRQFILSSKKLLLSDSGFYLCAWREQGATGELFFGEGSRLTVL.